This is a list of T cell receptor beta chains from one sample in a study of shared clonotypes between healthy human individuals. Generated by immunoSEQ multiplex PCR, the TCRdb table keeps only in-frame clones and is missing some. The sample holds roughly 640,000 clones; approximately 79% are singletons and the top ten take under 2%. The sequenced material came from memory CD4+ T cells sorted from blood. These TCRs come from a young woman in good health. CDR3s leave out the opening cysteine and the closing phenylalanine or tryptophan. Clone size is not always given. Where it is, it says once, few, many or a class for expanded clones.

few,TRBJ2-1,TRBV19,ASSTGPQAGYEQF
NA,TRBJ1-4,TRBV11-2,ASSLVRGTNEKLF
NA,TRBJ2-1,TRBV9,ASTVVSSGAYNEQF
once,TRBJ1-4,TRBV19,ASSFGGGREKLF
NA,TRBJ2-4,TRBV28,ASLPAARWLAKNIQY
once,TRBJ2-6,TRBV5-1,ASSLQGYSGANVLT
few,TRBJ2-1,TRBV7-2,ASSRVVLAANEQF
NA,TRBJ2-5,TRBV6-6,ASNVGTEETQY
NA,TRBJ1-3,TRBV2,ASIRGKGGNTIY
NA,TRBJ1-4,TRBV28,ASSLGGAGEKLF
NA,TRBJ2-5,TRBV5-1,ASSLWPGETQY
few,TRBJ2-7,TRBV2,ASSNRDRGFASYEQY
NA,TRBJ2-1,TRBV2,ASAILTSINEQF
NA,TRBJ2-3,TRBV9,ASSSGRGASTDTQY
NA,TRBJ1-5,TRBV21-1,ASSKGGVWGVGNQPQH
NA,TRBJ2-2,TRBV18,ASSARTFPGELF
NA,TRBJ1-2,TRBV29-1,SAYSISSYGYT
NA,TRBJ2-1,TRBV29-1,SGERESYNEQF
NA,TRBJ1-1,TRBV5-1,ASSLDGSNTEAF